This T cell receptor beta chain was recovered during a study of molecular identifiers for immune sequencing clone quantification. Study-level background: Replicate RNA from roughly 21,000 or 96,000 naive CD8 T cells formed five aliquots; four were sequenced. Broader study findings: Highly expanded clones may be undercounted when identical TCR molecules share barcodes.

For this clonotype: Its target is unknown.

Per germline, CDR1 SNHLY and CDR2 FYNNEI. The CDR3 has 17 residues. Trimming removed 0 bases from V and 3 bases from J; junction bases left unmatched: 10. Sorting was used to obtain naive CD8 T cells (CD8+CD4-CCR7+CD45RA+). Each CDR3 protein gets one entry after TCRdb re-called the PCR reads with MiXCR. Among 85,000 to 130,000 distinct CDR3 sequences listed, roughly a third were seen once. The chain uses TRBV2 and TRBJ1-1; 7 bases map to TRBD1. Sequencing used naive CD8+ T cells from blood, with Jurkat cell RNA spiked in. Subset given: FACS-sorted CD8+CD4-CCR7+CD45RA+ naive T cells. This clonotype originated in a human donor in good health. Some libraries in this study had Jurkat cell RNA spiked in. CDR3 DNA: TGTGCCAGCAGTGAAGCGCTGATGCGACAGGGAGACACTGAAGCTTTCTTT. Its translation is CASSEALMRQGDTEAFF.